Listed here are 3 T cell receptor beta chains from one sample, sequenced in a study of blood T cell repertoires in COVID-19. Only in-frame clones appear in the TCRdb table, and some are missing; sequencing was by immunoSEQ multiplex PCR. The profile covers some 300,000 clones, with 85% to 90% appearing a single time and under 1.1% taken by the ten largest. Sequencing was carried out using peripheral blood. The receptors originated from a woman aged 40-49 years with COVID-19, enrolled during active disease.

The chain recombines TRBV25-1 with TRBJ1-1, with 10 nucleotides matching TRBD1. Per the germline V gene, CDR1 is MGHDK and CDR2 is SYGVNS. The ends lost 1 base at V and 7 bases at J; junction bases unmatched: 6. CDR3 size: 15 residues. The CDR3 coding sequence is TGTGCCAGCAGTGAATTCGGCGGACAGGGGGTTGAAGCTTTCTTT. Translated, it gives CASSEFGGQGVEAFF.

The rearrangement joins TRBV4-1 to TRBJ1-4, with a weak D call TRBD1 (5 bases). The length of the CDR3 is 12 residues. Germline CDR1 reads MGHRA; CDR2 reads YSYEKL. With 4 bases removed from V and 12 bases from J, the gap between germline ends came to 12 bases. The CDR3 nucleotides read TGCGCCAGCAGCCCCGGGCCAGGGCAACTGTTTTTT. It is translated as CASSPGPGQLFF.

This chain connects TRBV28 to TRBJ1-2; 8 nucleotides line up with TRBD1. In germline, CDR1 is MDHEN, CDR2 SYDVKM. The CDR3 runs to 14 residues. V lost 8 bases to trimming and J lost 5 bases; unmatched junction nucleotides: 10. Written as DNA, the CDR3 is TGTGCCAGCCTGACTCGGACAGGGCGGTATGGCTACACCTTC. Protein sequence: CASLTRTGRYGYTF.